A single sample gave rise to the 30 T cell receptor beta chains below, sequenced in a study of T cell repertoires in cytomegalovirus infection. Antigens of these TCRs are unknown. TCRdb processed the reads anew with MiXCR; each CDR3 protein has one entry. Altogether 550,000 to 700,000 distinct CDR3 sequences are present, 40% being singletons, with the ten largest covering about 46%. The source material was cultured PBMCs, sampled from culture after CMV antigen stimulation. Source of these receptors: a human donor in good health (CMV status not recorded). Some clones in this sample may be carry-over from other donors' samples.

The chain has TRBV7-2 and TRBJ2-7; 10 nucleotides match TRBD2. Trimming at V came to 5 bases and at J to 7 bases, leaving 5 bases not matched to a gene. Germline CDR1 and CDR2: SGHTA and FQGNSA. This CDR3 contains 13 residues. The CDR3 region is CASSQQREGEQYF. The DNA of the CDR3 is TGTGCCAGCAGCCAACAGCGGGAGGGTGAGCAGTACTTC.

The rearrangement joins TRBV6-2 or TRBV6-3 to TRBJ2-3; D uncertain. CDR1 is MNHEY and CDR2 is SVGEGT in the germline V gene. The CDR3 consists of 15 residues. V lost 0 bases and J 2 bases, leaving 9 bases between the germline ends. In DNA, the CDR3 is TGTGCCAGCAGTTACTCCGCAGTCCTCACAGATACGCAGTATTTT. Protein: CASSYSAVLTDTQYF.

This clonotype was seen a few times. CDR3 bases: TGTGCCAGCAGCCGTGTGGGGGGACTAGCGGTACAAGAGACCCAGTACTTC. This codes for CASSRVGGLAVQETQYF. This chain joins TRBV7-2 and TRBJ2-5; the match to TRBD2 covers 11 bases. With V trimmed by 5 bases and J by 2 bases, 10 bases remained unmatched. Germline V gives CDR1 SGHTA, CDR2 FQGNSA. The CDR3 extends over 17 amino acids.

This clonotype was detected ten times or more. The J gene is TRBJ1-1, the V gene TRBV7-8; D is uncertain. The CDR3 is made up of 13 amino acids. Germline V gives CDR1 SGHVS, CDR2 FQNEAQ. Between the trimmed V and J ends, which lost 6 bases and 0 bases, there was a span of 8 bases. The CDR3 sequence: CASRPNVNTEAFF. The CDR3 nucleotides are TGTGCCAGCAGACCTAACGTGAACACTGAAGCTTTCTTT.

This chain links TRBV4-3 with TRBJ2-1; D is ambiguous. The CDR3 is made up of 19 amino acids. The V gene lost 0 bases and the J gene lost 0 bases, with 18 bases spanning the gap. Germline V gives CDR1 LGHNA, CDR2 YSLEER. The CDR3 loop is CASSQEILDGLSSYNEQFF. CDR3 DNA: TGCGCCAGCAGCCAAGAGATCCTCGACGGCCTAAGCTCCTACAATGAGCAGTTCTTC.

This rearrangement joins TRBV12-3 or TRBV12-4 to TRBJ2-7; a possible D gene is TRBD1 (6 bases). Deletions cut 5 bases from V and 5 bases from J, with 13 bases between. The CDR3 extends over 13 amino acids. CDR3 nucleotides: TGTGCCAGCAGTCAGGACAGAGAGGACGAGCAGTACTTC. Protein product: CASSQDREDEQYF.

This chain links TRBV20-1 with TRBJ2-3; 11 bases line up with TRBD1. CDR1 DFQATT and CDR2 SNEGSKA come from the germline V gene (reference sequence). With V trimmed by 1 base and J by 4 bases, 7 bases remained unmatched. The CDR3 loop spans 16 amino acids. The CDR3 protein is CSARGGLGQGADTQYF. In nucleotides, the CDR3 is TGCAGTGCTAGAGGGGGATTGGGACAGGGGGCAGATACGCAGTATTTT.

The chain is built from TRBV7-2 and TRBJ2-7; 10 nucleotides align to TRBD2. The CDR3 sequence is 16 residues long. Germline V CDR1 and CDR2: SGHTA, FQGNSA. J was trimmed by 7 bases and V by 5 bases; bases with no gene match: 14. In DNA form, the CDR3 reads TGTGCCAGCAGCCAAAATAGCGGGGGGCACCAATGGGAGCAGTACTTC. It encodes CASSQNSGGHQWEQYF.

The CDR3 DNA is TGTGCCAGCAGCAGATACGACGGACCGGCTGGCTACACCTTC. Translation gives CASSRYDGPAGYTF. The rearrangement uses TRBV7-6 and TRBJ1-2, with D uncertain. The germline CDR1 and CDR2 sequences are SGHVS and FNYEAQ. The germline V and J ends were trimmed by 5 bases and 7 bases, with 17 bases remaining between them. The CDR3 is 14 residues long. The complete variable domain, with remaining parts taken from reference TRBV7-6 and TRBJ1-2, reads GAGVSQSPRYKVTKRGQDVALRCDPISGHVSLYWYRQALGQGPEFLTYFNYEAQQDKSGLPNDRFSAERPEGSISTLTIQRTEQRDSAMYRCASSRYDGPAGYTFGSGTRLTVV.

A single count supports this clonotype. The V gene is TRBV20-1, the J gene TRBJ2-1; TRBD2 matches 8 bases. Germline-derived CDR1 and CDR2 are DFQATT and SNEGSKA (reference sequence). The trim removed 6 bases at V and 6 bases at J, leaving 10 bases unmatched. The CDR3 sequence is 14 residues long. This CDR3 reads CSAQDAGTSNEQFF. The CDR3 nucleotides read TGCAGTGCCCAGGATGCCGGGACTAGCAATGAGCAGTTCTTC.

V and J are TRBV5-4 and TRBJ2-2, with D tentatively TRBD1 or TRBD2 (5 bases each). The V gene's germline CDR1 is SGHNT and CDR2 YYREEE (reference sequence). This CDR3 is 16 amino acids long. Trimming left V 4 bases short and J 6 bases short, with 19 bases between. CDR3 region: CASSLGGNRRSGELFF. The CDR3 DNA reads TGTGCCAGCAGCCTTGGGGGTAATAGGAGGTCCGGGGAGCTGTTTTTT.

This clonotype was seen a handful of times. V usage is TRBV20-1 and J usage is TRBJ2-7; D gene unclear. Germline V gene data show CDR1 as DFQATT and CDR2 as SNEGSKA (reference sequence). Deletions cut 6 bases from V and 0 bases from J, with 15 bases between. The CDR3 loop spans 14 amino acids. CDR3: CSAALGFLSYEQYF. CDR3 DNA: TGCAGTGCAGCGTTAGGGTTCCTCTCCTACGAGCAGTACTTC.

V is TRBV6-2 or TRBV6-3 and J is TRBJ2-1; D is unresolved. Germline V gene lookup returns CDR1 MNHEY and CDR2 SVGEGT. CDR3 length: 17 amino acids. The ends were cut back, 5 bases at V and 0 bases at J, with 17 bases in the middle. CDR3 amino acids: CASSVQGRSSSYNEQFF. DNA for the CDR3: TGTGCCAGCAGTGTGCAAGGACGGTCAAGCTCCTACAATGAGCAGTTCTTC.

This sequence joins TRBV9 and TRBJ2-1; TRBD2 matches 9 bases. CDR1 and CDR2 (germline): SGDLS, YYNGEE. With V trimmed by 3 bases and J by 6 bases, 10 bases remained unmatched. CDR3 length: 16 residues. DNA for the CDR3: TGTGCCAGCAGCGGGCGGGGGACTAGCATGCCCAATGAGCAGTTCTTC. Its protein is CASSGRGTSMPNEQFF. Looking up the rest from reference TRBV9 and TRBJ2-1 gives the full variable domain: DSGVTQTPKHLITATGQRVTLRCSPRSGDLSVYWYQQSLDQGLQFLIQYYNGEERAKGNILERFSAQQFPDLHSELNLSSLELGDSALYFCASSGRGTSMPNEQFFGPGTRLTVL.

This clonotype was seen only a few times. V and J are TRBV12-3 or TRBV12-4 and TRBJ1-1; D remains unclear. Between the trimmed V and J ends, which lost 4 bases and 0 bases, there was a span of 15 bases. This CDR3 spans 16 amino acids. CDR3 DNA sequence: TGTGCCAGCAGTTGGGGTCGTCAGGAATTGAACACTGAAGCTTTCTTT. It encodes CASSWGRQELNTEAFF.

The chain has TRBV20-1 and TRBJ2-7; D gene uncertain. CDR3 size: 12 residues. Germline CDR1 reads DFQATT; CDR2 reads SNEGSKA (reference sequence). The V end lost 1 base, the J end lost 5 bases, and 9 bases lay between the germline ends. CDR3 loop: CSARVWGNEQYF. The CDR3 DNA reads as TGCAGTGCTAGAGTATGGGGTAACGAGCAGTACTTC.

This chain uses TRBV28 with TRBJ1-5; 7 bases match TRBD1. CDR3 length: 16 amino acids. V shed 2 bases and J 3 bases; nucleotides not matched to a gene: 7. Germline V gene data show CDR1 as MDHEN and CDR2 as SYDVKM. As DNA, the CDR3 is TGTGCCAGCAGTTTAGCCCTGGGACAGCACAATCAGCCCCAGCATTTT. Residues: CASSLALGQHNQPQHF.

The chain carries TRBV27 and TRBJ1-2; perhaps TRBD1 as D (5 bases). Trimming shortened V by 4 bases and J by 3 bases, and 15 bases separated the two germline ends. This CDR3 spans 15 amino acids. Germline values: CDR1 MNHEY, CDR2 SMNVEV (reference sequence). CDR3 in amino acids: CASSWTPQNYYGYTF. CDR3 bases: TGTGCCAGCAGTTGGACACCTCAGAACTACTATGGCTACACCTTC.

The chain is built from TRBV7-9 and TRBJ2-3; D not resolved. The CDR3 is made up of 13 amino acids. Deletions cut 4 bases from V and 2 bases from J, with 7 bases between. Germline V gene data show CDR1 as SEHNR and CDR2 as FQNEAQ (reference sequence). CDR3 coding DNA: TGTGCCAGCAGCTCTGACAACACAGATACGCAGTATTTT. This sequence encodes CASSSDNTDTQYF.

The V gene is TRBV20-1, the J gene TRBJ2-7; D perhaps matches TRBD1 (6 bases). The ends were cut back, 6 bases at V and 4 bases at J, with 19 bases in the middle. This CDR3 spans 14 amino acids. The germline V gene encodes CDR1 DFQATT and CDR2 SNEGSKA (reference sequence). The CDR3 is CSAPGTPTYYEQYF. CDR3 bases: TGCAGTGCCCCCGGGACACCGACTTATTACGAGCAGTACTTC.

The chain uses TRBV20-1 and TRBJ2-1, with TRBD1 matching over 9 bases. CDR3 length: 15 residues. Unmatched junction bases numbered 3, after V lost 0 bases and J lost 3 bases. CDR1 is DFQATT and CDR2 is SNEGSKA in the germline V gene (reference sequence). In DNA, the CDR3 is TGCAGTGCTAGAGAGGGGACAGGGAACTACAATGAGCAGTTCTTC. This encodes CSAREGTGNYNEQFF.

Many counts were recorded for this clonotype. The CDR3 DNA reads TGTGCCAGCAGCCAGGACGCAGGCGGGGAGACCCAGTACTTC. Encoded protein: CASSQDAGGETQYF. The chain couples TRBV7-2 to TRBJ2-5; the D gene is possibly TRBD2 (5 bases). Germline V gene sequence: CDR1 SGHTA, CDR2 FQGNSA. The CDR3 spans 14 residues. V gave up 5 bases and J gave up 5 bases, with 15 bases separating them.

Remarks on this clonotype: The junction departs from germline at one end; a sequencing error may be responsible. V gene TRBV2 combines with J gene TRBJ1-1, with D hard to call. This CDR3 spans 12 amino acids. Per the germline V gene, CDR1 is SNHLY and CDR2 is FYNNEI. The CDR3 loop is CASSEGRTSTLF. CDR3 DNA: TGTGCCAGCAGTGAAGGGCGAACCTCTACCCTCTTT.

The V call is TRBV7-6, the J call TRBJ2-2; no reliable D call. The CDR3 covers 16 residues. Trimming took 5 bases from V and 6 from J, leaving 19 bases between them. The germline CDR1 and CDR2 sequences are SGHVS and FNYEAQ. CDR3 DNA sequence: TGTGCCAGCAGCAAAGCCGGGCCCTCTATTGCCGGGGAGCTGTTTTTT. Protein sequence: CASSKAGPSIAGELFF.

This chain joins TRBV6-2 or TRBV6-3 and TRBJ2-7; 8 nucleotides match TRBD1. Germline lookup yields CDR1 MNHEY and CDR2 SVGEGT. The junction had 11 bases not matched to a gene; V was cut back by 7 bases and J by 9 bases. The CDR3 has 13 amino acids. This CDR3 is CASTSRGQGVQYF. CDR3 nucleotide sequence: TGTGCCAGCACATCAAGAGGACAGGGCGTGCAGTACTTC.

This clonotype has a handful of counts. CDR3 region: CASSLQGYLYEQYF. The DNA of the CDR3 is TGTGCCAGCAGCTTACAGGGGTACCTCTACGAGCAGTACTTC. The chain is built from TRBV7-2 and TRBJ2-7; the D gene is possibly TRBD1 (6 bases). In germline, CDR1 is SGHTA, CDR2 FQGNSA. This CDR3 spans 14 amino acids. V lost 2 bases to trimming and J lost 3 bases, with 11 bases between them.

CDR3 nucleotide sequence: TGTGCCAGCTCAGGGGGACACCCAGCAACTAATGAAAAACTGTTTTTT. This gives the protein CASSGGHPATNEKLFF. This chain uses TRBV18 with TRBJ1-4; a possible D gene is TRBD1 (6 bases). This CDR3 spans 16 amino acids. Germline CDR1 is KGHSH and CDR2 is LQKENI. The V and J ends lost 5 bases and 0 bases respectively, with 13 bases between them. Supplemented by reference TRBV18 and TRBJ1-4, the full variable domain reads NAGVMQNPRHLVRRRGQEARLRCSPMKGHSHVYWYRQLPEEGLKFMVYLQKENIIDESGMPKERFSAEFPKEGPSILRIQQVVRGDSAAYFCASSGGHPATNEKLFFGSGTQLSVL.

The J gene is TRBJ2-7, the V gene TRBV11-2; 8 bases agree with TRBD1. CDR3 length: 14 amino acids. The germline gives CDR1 SGHAT, CDR2 FQNNGV. The J segment lost 4 bases and the V segment lost 1 base, leaving 3 bases of the junction unmatched. In DNA form, the CDR3 reads TGTGCCAGCAGCTTAGGGACAGGGTGGTACGAGCAGTACTTC. This sequence encodes CASSLGTGWYEQYF.

The rearrangement uses TRBV28 and TRBJ2-2, with D unclear. Germline V gene sequence: CDR1 MDHEN, CDR2 SYDVKM. This CDR3 region has 13 residues. V was shortened by 5 bases and J by 4 bases, with 8 bases between the two germline ends. The chain's CDR3 is CASSPRITGELFF. The CDR3 DNA reads TGTGCCAGCAGTCCCCGAATCACCGGGGAGCTGTTTTTT.

In its sample, this clonotype was seen a few times. In DNA, the CDR3 is TGCGCCAGCGGCGGGGGTCCTTGGGATACGCAGTATTTT. This translates into CASGGGPWDTQYF. The V and J genes are TRBV4-1 and TRBJ2-3, with TRBD2 matching over 7 bases. The V gene's germline CDR1 is MGHRA and CDR2 YSYEKL. The CDR3 has 13 residues. The V gene end was trimmed by 8 bases and the J gene end by 6 bases; junction bases not matched to a gene: 8.